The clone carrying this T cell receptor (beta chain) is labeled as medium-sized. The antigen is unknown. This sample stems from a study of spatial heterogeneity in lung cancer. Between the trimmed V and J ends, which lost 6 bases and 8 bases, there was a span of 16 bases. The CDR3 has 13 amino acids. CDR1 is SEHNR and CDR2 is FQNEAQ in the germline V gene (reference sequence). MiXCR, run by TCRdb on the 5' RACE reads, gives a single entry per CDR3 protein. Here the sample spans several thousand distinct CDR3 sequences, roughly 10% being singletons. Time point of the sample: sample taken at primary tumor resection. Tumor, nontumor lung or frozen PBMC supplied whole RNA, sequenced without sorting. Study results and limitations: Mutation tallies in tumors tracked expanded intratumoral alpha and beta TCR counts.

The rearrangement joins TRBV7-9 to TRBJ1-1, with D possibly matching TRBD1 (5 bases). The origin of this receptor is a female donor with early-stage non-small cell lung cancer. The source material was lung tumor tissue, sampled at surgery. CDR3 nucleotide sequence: TGTGCCAGCAGTGGCAGAGGGGAGGGGGAAGCTTTCTTT. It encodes CASSGRGEGEAFF.